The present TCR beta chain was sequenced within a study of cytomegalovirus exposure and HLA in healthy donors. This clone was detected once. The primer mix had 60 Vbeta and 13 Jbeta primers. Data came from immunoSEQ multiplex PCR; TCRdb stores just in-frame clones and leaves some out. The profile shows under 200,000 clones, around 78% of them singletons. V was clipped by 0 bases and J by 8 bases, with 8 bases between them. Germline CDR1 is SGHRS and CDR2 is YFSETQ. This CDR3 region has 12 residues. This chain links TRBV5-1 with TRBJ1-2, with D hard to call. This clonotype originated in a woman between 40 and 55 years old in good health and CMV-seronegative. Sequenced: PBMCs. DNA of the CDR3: TGCGCCAGCAGCTTGGAAGCGCAGGGCTACACCTTC. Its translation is CASSLEAQGYTF. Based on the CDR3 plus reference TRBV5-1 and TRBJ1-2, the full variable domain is KAGVTQTPRYLIKTRGQQVTLSCSPISGHRSVSWYQQTPGQGLQFLFEYFSETQRNKGNFPGRFSGRQFSNSRSEMNVSTLELGDSALYLCASSLEAQGYTFGSGTRLTVV.